These T cell receptor beta chains were read from a single sample in a study of T cells in Graves' hyperthyroidism and ophthalmopathy. In TCRdb, the multiplex PCR reads were re-called with MiXCR into one record per CDR3 protein. The data contain about 600,000 distinct CDR3 sequences, around 14% of them singletons. Sequencing input: blood. The receptors were sampled from a woman in her late teens or twenties with Graves' ophthalmopathy. Each CDR3 is given with its conserved first and last residue. D genes are given only for firm matches. The listing skips clone size in some rows; elsewhere it reads once, few, many or a size class.

d_gene: -; abundance: few; v_gene: TRBV6-5; j_gene: TRBJ1-1; CDR3nt: TGTGCCAGCAGTTACCTGGACAGCTCTCCTTTCACTGAAGCTTTCTTT; CDR3aa: CASSYLDSSPFTEAFF
d_gene: TRBD2; abundance: -; v_gene: TRBV24-1; j_gene: TRBJ2-7; CDR3nt: TGTGCCACCAGTGCCCCCCCCGGGACTAGGGGATACGAGCAGTACTTC; CDR3aa: CATSAPPGTRGYEQYF
d_gene: TRBD1; abundance: many; v_gene: TRBV5-8; j_gene: TRBJ2-7; CDR3nt: TGTGCCAGCAGCTCTTACCGGGGACAGGGCTCCTACGAGCAGTACTTC; CDR3aa: CASSSYRGQGSYEQYF
d_gene: TRBD1; abundance: few; v_gene: TRBV24-1; j_gene: TRBJ2-7; CDR3nt: TGTGCCACCCCGGACAGGGCGCCCGAGCAGTACTTC; CDR3aa: CATPDRAPEQYF
d_gene: TRBD2; abundance: many; v_gene: TRBV7-9; j_gene: TRBJ2-1; CDR3nt: TGTGCCAGCAGCTTAACGGGACTAGCGGACTACAATGAGCAGTTCTTC; CDR3aa: CASSLTGLADYNEQFF
d_gene: TRBD2; abundance: many; v_gene: TRBV11-2; j_gene: TRBJ2-7; CDR3nt: TGTGCCAGCAGCTTTGGGGGGGCCTACGAGCAGTACTTC; CDR3aa: CASSFGGAYEQYF
d_gene: -; abundance: many; v_gene: TRBV3-1; j_gene: TRBJ2-3; CDR3nt: TGTGCCAGCAGCCGACAGTCCACAGATACGCAGTATTTT; CDR3aa: CASSRQSTDTQYF
d_gene: -; abundance: many; v_gene: TRBV12-3/TRBV12-4; j_gene: TRBJ1-1; CDR3nt: TGTGCCAGCAGCCGGCGGGGGGGGAACACTGAAGCTTTCTTT; CDR3aa: CASSRRGGNTEAFF
d_gene: -; abundance: many; v_gene: TRBV29-1; j_gene: TRBJ2-3; CDR3nt: TGCAGCGTGGCCGGGCAGGGGTTACCAGATACGCAGTATTTT; CDR3aa: CSVAGQGLPDTQYF
d_gene: -; abundance: -; v_gene: TRBV20-1; j_gene: TRBJ2-3; CDR3nt: TGCAGTGCTAGAGATTATGGAGGCGAGGGAGATACGCAGTATTTT; CDR3aa: CSARDYGGEGDTQYF
d_gene: -; abundance: many; v_gene: TRBV12-3/TRBV12-4; j_gene: TRBJ2-1; CDR3nt: TGTGCCAGCAGTAGTCAGAAGAGGCACAATGAGCAGTTCTTC; CDR3aa: CASSSQKRHNEQFF
d_gene: TRBD2; abundance: few; v_gene: TRBV7-3; j_gene: TRBJ2-5; CDR3nt: TGTGCCAGCAGCTTAACGTTCCCTAGCGGGAGGGAGACCCAGTACTTC; CDR3aa: CASSLTFPSGRETQYF
d_gene: TRBD2; abundance: -; v_gene: TRBV7-9; j_gene: TRBJ2-7; CDR3nt: TGTGCCAGCAGCTTAGAACTAGCGGGAGGGCCAATAATCTACGAGCAGTACTTC; CDR3aa: CASSLELAGGPIIYEQYF
d_gene: TRBD2; abundance: few; v_gene: TRBV20-1; j_gene: TRBJ2-7; CDR3nt: TGCAGTGCGTCCGGGGGGAACTACGAGCAGTACTTC; CDR3aa: CSASGGNYEQYF
d_gene: TRBD2; abundance: many; v_gene: TRBV28; j_gene: TRBJ2-7; CDR3nt: TGTGCCAGCACTTTCGGCGTGGTAGCGGGATCCTACGAGCAGTACTTC; CDR3aa: CASTFGVVAGSYEQYF
d_gene: -; abundance: many; v_gene: TRBV20-1; j_gene: TRBJ1-2; CDR3nt: TGCAGTGCTAGGGGGAGGGCCCAGGACAGCAACTATGGCTACACCTTC; CDR3aa: CSARGRAQDSNYGYTF
d_gene: -; abundance: few; v_gene: TRBV24-1; j_gene: TRBJ1-5; CDR3nt: TGTGCCACCAGTGTTCGCGACTTGAGCAATCAGCCCCAGCATTTT; CDR3aa: CATSVRDLSNQPQHF
d_gene: TRBD2; abundance: -; v_gene: TRBV19; j_gene: TRBJ2-2; CDR3nt: TGTGCCAGTAGTACTAGCGGGAGGAGAGGCGGCGGGGAGCTGTTTTTT; CDR3aa: CASSTSGRRGGGELFF
d_gene: TRBD1; abundance: few; v_gene: TRBV30; j_gene: TRBJ2-6; CDR3nt: TGTGCCTGGCGGCCAAGACAGGGGACTGGGGCCAACGTCCTGACTTTC; CDR3aa: CAWRPRQGTGANVLTF
d_gene: -; abundance: many; v_gene: TRBV6-2/TRBV6-3; j_gene: TRBJ2-1; CDR3nt: TGTGCCAGCAGTTGGGACGTCTTGGGGAATGAGCAGTTCTTC; CDR3aa: CASSWDVLGNEQFF
d_gene: TRBD1; abundance: many; v_gene: TRBV30; j_gene: TRBJ2-7; CDR3nt: TGTGCCTGGAGTGCTGACAGGGGTCTAAACGAGCAGTACTTC; CDR3aa: CAWSADRGLNEQYF
d_gene: TRBD1; abundance: -; v_gene: TRBV20-1; j_gene: TRBJ1-1; CDR3nt: TGCAGTGCTAGAGGGGGGGGGACAGGGGGCACTGAAGCTTTCTTT; CDR3aa: CSARGGGTGGTEAFF
d_gene: -; abundance: few; v_gene: TRBV4-3; j_gene: TRBJ1-6; CDR3nt: TGCGCCAGCAGCCTCCGGGACGGGGATAATTCACCCCTCCACTTT; CDR3aa: CASSLRDGDNSPLHF
d_gene: TRBD1; abundance: many; v_gene: TRBV7-8; j_gene: TRBJ1-1; CDR3nt: TGTGCCAGCAGCTTAGGAGTACAGGGGGCGCTTAATGAAGCTTTCTTT; CDR3aa: CASSLGVQGALNEAFF
d_gene: -; abundance: -; v_gene: TRBV19; j_gene: TRBJ1-5; CDR3nt: TGTGCCAGTAGTATATGGCGGCAGCTTAATCAGCCCCAGCATTTT; CDR3aa: CASSIWRQLNQPQHF
d_gene: -; abundance: many; v_gene: TRBV5-1; j_gene: TRBJ2-1; CDR3nt: TGCGCCAGCAGCTTATTCCGTGAGCAGTTCTTC; CDR3aa: CASSLFREQFF
d_gene: TRBD2; abundance: -; v_gene: TRBV6-2/TRBV6-3; j_gene: TRBJ2-1; CDR3nt: TGTGCCAGCAGTGGGACCCGGACTAGCGGGAGGGACAATGAGCAGTTCTTC; CDR3aa: CASSGTRTSGRDNEQFF